A single sample is the source of the 10 T cell receptor beta chains below, sequenced in a study of CD8 T cells in ankylosing spondylitis. Study-wide findings and caveats: A TCR beta motif made of roughly eight highly homologous variants seemed typical of ankylosing spondylitis blood.

TCRdb itself ran the 5' RACE reads through MiXCR, one entry per CDR3 protein. The data show more than 600,000 distinct CDR3 sequences, under 20% seen once. Their cognate antigens are unknown. Source material: blood, either unsorted or a sorted T cell fraction (not recorded which). The receptors derive from a male donor with ankylosing spondylitis.

This clonotype has at least ten counts. The CDR3 coding sequence is TGTGCCAGCAGCCCCGGAATCAACACCGGGGAGCTGTTTTTT. Translated: CASSPGINTGELFF. The chain combines TRBV12-3 or TRBV12-4 with TRBJ2-2; D is unclear. The V gene lost 6 bases and the J gene lost 2 bases, with 10 bases spanning the gap. The CDR3 loop spans 14 amino acids.

The genes are TRBV4-3 and TRBJ1-1; the D gene is possibly TRBD1 (6 bases). The V gene lost 1 base and the J gene lost 4 bases, with 16 bases spanning the gap. The V gene's germline CDR1 is LGHNA and CDR2 YSLEER. The CDR3 has 16 amino acids. The CDR3 nucleotides read TGCGCCAGCAGCCAAGTGGGACACAATGGTGGCACTGAAGCTTTCTTT. Translation gives CASSQVGHNGGTEAFF.

This rearrangement joins TRBV27 to TRBJ2-1, with D maybe TRBD2 (7 bases). Trimming took off 2 bases at V and 6 bases at J, with 17 bases between the two ends. Per the germline V gene, CDR1 is MNHEY and CDR2 is SMNVEV (reference sequence). This CDR3 contains 16 residues. The CDR3, as DNA: TGTGCCAGCAGTTTACCACGAGGGGGAGGGGGCAATGAGCAGTTCTTC. This sequence encodes CASSLPRGGGGNEQFF.

J is TRBJ2-5 and V is TRBV5-1; D is tentatively TRBD1 or TRBD2 (7 bases each). The germline V and J ends were trimmed by 0 bases and 6 bases, with 15 bases remaining between them. This CDR3 contains 15 residues. The germline V gene has CDR1 SGHRS and CDR2 YFSETQ. CDR3 region: CASSLDPGGGKTQYF. The CDR3 nucleotides read TGCGCCAGCAGCTTGGATCCAGGGGGAGGGAAGACCCAGTACTTC.

The V and J genes are TRBV9 and TRBJ2-1; TRBD2 aligns across 10 bases. CDR1 and CDR2 from the germline V gene are SGDLS and YYNGEE. V shed 3 bases, J shed 7 bases, and the junction held 10 bases outside the gene matches. The CDR3 is made up of 16 amino acids. CDR3 bases: TGTGCCAGCAGCGCCCACCTAGCGGGAGTGGGAAATGAGCAGTTCTTC. Amino acids: CASSAHLAGVGNEQFF.

This clonotype has more than one count but fewer than ten. The V gene is TRBV10-3, the J gene TRBJ2-1; D unclear. The CDR3 consists of 16 residues. V was trimmed by 0 bases and J by 1 base, leaving 10 bases between them. The germline V gene has CDR1 ENHRY and CDR2 SYGVKD. CDR3 loop: CAISESGDRSYNEQFF. Written as DNA, the CDR3 is TGTGCCATCAGTGAGTCGGGCGATCGATCCTACAATGAGCAGTTCTTC.

The chain employs TRBV10-2 and TRBJ2-2; D is uncertain. The length of the CDR3 is 13 residues. With 0 bases removed from V and 6 bases from J, the gap between germline ends came to 5 bases. The germline gives CDR1 WSHSY, CDR2 SAAADI. CDR3 coding DNA: TGCGCCAGCAGTGAGTCGACCGCCGGGGAGCTGTTTTTT. Protein product: CASSESTAGELFF.

This clonotype showed up many times. For the CDR3, the DNA is TGCAGCCCTGTAGGTGTGGACTCCTACAATGAGCAGTTCTTC. Its translation: CSPVGVDSYNEQFF. The chain recombines TRBV29-1 with TRBJ2-1; D is unclear. Between the trimmed V and J ends, which lost 8 bases and 0 bases, there was a span of 14 bases. The CDR3 has 14 residues. Germline V CDR1 and CDR2: SQVTM, ANQGSEA.

The gene calls are TRBV4-3 and TRBJ2-1; TRBD2 might be the D (5 bases). Trimming pared 0 bases from V and 4 bases from J, leaving 13 bases between. Germline V gene data show CDR1 as LGHNA and CDR2 as YSLEER. CDR3 length: 16 residues. CDR3 loop: CASSQEAQRTYNEQFF. In DNA, the CDR3 is TGCGCCAGCAGCCAAGAAGCCCAGCGGACTTACAATGAGCAGTTCTTC.

V gene TRBV12-3 or TRBV12-4 combines with J gene TRBJ2-7; maybe TRBD2 (7 bases). The V gene lost 3 bases and the J gene lost 0 bases, with 18 bases spanning the gap. This CDR3 spans 17 amino acids. The CDR3 DNA follows: TGTGCCAGCAGTTTGGGTTTTGCGGGGGCAAGCTCCTACGAGCAGTACTTC. It encodes CASSLGFAGASSYEQYF.